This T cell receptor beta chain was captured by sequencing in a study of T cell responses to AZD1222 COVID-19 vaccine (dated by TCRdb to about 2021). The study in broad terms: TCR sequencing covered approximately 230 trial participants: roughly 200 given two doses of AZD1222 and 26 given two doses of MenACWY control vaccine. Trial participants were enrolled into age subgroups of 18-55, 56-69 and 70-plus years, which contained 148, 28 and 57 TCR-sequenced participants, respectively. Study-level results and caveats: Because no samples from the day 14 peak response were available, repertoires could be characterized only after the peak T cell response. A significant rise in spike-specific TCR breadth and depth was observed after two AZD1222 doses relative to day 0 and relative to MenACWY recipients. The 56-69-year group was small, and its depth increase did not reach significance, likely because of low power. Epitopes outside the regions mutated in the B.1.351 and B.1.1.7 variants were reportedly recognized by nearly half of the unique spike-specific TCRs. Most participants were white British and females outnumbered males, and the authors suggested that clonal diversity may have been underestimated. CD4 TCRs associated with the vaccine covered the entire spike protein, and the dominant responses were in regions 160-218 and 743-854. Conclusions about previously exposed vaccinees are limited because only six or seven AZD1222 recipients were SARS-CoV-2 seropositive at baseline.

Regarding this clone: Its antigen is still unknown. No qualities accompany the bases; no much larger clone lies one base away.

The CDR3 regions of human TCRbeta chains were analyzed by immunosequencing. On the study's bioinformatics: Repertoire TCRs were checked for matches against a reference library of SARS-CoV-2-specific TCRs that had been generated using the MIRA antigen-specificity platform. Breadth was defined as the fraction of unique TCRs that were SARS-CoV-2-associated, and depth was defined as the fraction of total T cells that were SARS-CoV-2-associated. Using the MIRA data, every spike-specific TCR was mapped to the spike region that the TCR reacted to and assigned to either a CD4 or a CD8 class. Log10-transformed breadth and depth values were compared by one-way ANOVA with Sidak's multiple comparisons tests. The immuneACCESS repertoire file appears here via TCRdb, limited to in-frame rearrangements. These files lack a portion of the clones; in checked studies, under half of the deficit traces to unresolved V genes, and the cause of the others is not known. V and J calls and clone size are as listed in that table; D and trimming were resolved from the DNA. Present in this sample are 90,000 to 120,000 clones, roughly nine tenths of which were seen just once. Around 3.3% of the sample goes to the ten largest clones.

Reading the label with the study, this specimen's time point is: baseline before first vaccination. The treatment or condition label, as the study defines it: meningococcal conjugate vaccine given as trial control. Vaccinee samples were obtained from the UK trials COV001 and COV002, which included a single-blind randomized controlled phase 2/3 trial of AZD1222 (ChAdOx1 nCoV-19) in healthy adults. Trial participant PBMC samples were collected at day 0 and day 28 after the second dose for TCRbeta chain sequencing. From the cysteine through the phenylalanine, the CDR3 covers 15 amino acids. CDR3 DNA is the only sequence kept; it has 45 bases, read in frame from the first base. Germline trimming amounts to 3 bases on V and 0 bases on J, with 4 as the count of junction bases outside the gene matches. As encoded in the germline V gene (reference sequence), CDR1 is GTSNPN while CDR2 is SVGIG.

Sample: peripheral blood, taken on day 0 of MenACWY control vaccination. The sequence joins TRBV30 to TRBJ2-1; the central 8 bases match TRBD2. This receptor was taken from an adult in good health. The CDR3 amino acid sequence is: CAWSTGTSSYNEQFF. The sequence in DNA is TGTGCCTGGAGCACCGGGACTAGCTCCTACAATGAGCAGTTCTTC.